A selection of T cell receptor beta chains follows, all from one sample in a study of CDR3 diversity in severe acne. TCRdb redid the calling of the PCR reads with MiXCR, one entry per CDR3 protein. The sample contains 85,000 to 120,000 distinct CDR3 sequences, roughly 51% of which appear only once. Sequencing used blood. Source of these receptors: a male donor with acne. Each CDR3 is given with its conserved first and last residue. A D gene is named only where the DNA matches it firmly. Only part of the rows carry a size: once, few, many, or a class if the clone is expanded.

v_call: TRBV28
j_call: TRBJ2-1
clone_size: few
d_call: NA
cdr3_length: 12
cdr3_nt: TGTGCCAGCAGTTACTCGAGGGATGAGCAGTTCTTC
cdr3_aa: CASSYSRDEQFF

v_call: TRBV29-1
j_call: TRBJ1-2
clone_size: NA
d_call: NA
cdr3_length: 13
cdr3_nt: TGCAGCGCTGGGGGGGGACGCAACTATGGCTACACCTTC
cdr3_aa: CSAGGGRNYGYTF

v_call: TRBV5-1
j_call: TRBJ2-1
clone_size: many
d_call: TRBD2
cdr3_length: 16
cdr3_nt: TGCGCCAGCAGCTTGGCCACAGCGGGAGCTTACAATGAGCAGTTCTTC
cdr3_aa: CASSLATAGAYNEQFF

v_call: TRBV2
j_call: TRBJ2-5
clone_size: NA
d_call: TRBD2
cdr3_length: 14
cdr3_nt: TGTGCCAGCAGTTTGGCTAGCGGGAGTGAGACCCAGTGCTTC
cdr3_aa: CASSLASGSETQCF

v_call: TRBV9
j_call: TRBJ1-5
clone_size: NA
d_call: NA
cdr3_length: 13
cdr3_nt: TGTGCCAGCAGCACGACCCCCAGTCAGCCCCAGCATTTT
cdr3_aa: CASSTTPSQPQHF

v_call: TRBV5-6
j_call: TRBJ1-4
clone_size: few
d_call: NA
cdr3_length: 18
cdr3_nt: TGTGCCAGCAGCTTGTTCGTTGTAAGCGTCGGGCCGGTCGAAAAACTGTTTTTT
cdr3_aa: CASSLFVVSVGPVEKLFF

v_call: TRBV20-1
j_call: TRBJ2-7
clone_size: once
d_call: NA
cdr3_length: 15
cdr3_nt: TGCAGTGCTAGAGGGGGTGGGACTTACTCCTACGAGCAGTACTTC
cdr3_aa: CSARGGGTYSYEQYF

v_call: TRBV4-3
j_call: TRBJ2-7
clone_size: few
d_call: TRBD2
cdr3_length: 16
cdr3_nt: TGCGCCAGCAGCCAAGAGTGGGACTACAACTCCTACGAGCAGTACTTC
cdr3_aa: CASSQEWDYNSYEQYF

v_call: TRBV7-9
j_call: TRBJ2-3
clone_size: NA
d_call: NA
cdr3_length: 13
cdr3_nt: TGTGCCAACAGACAACCGGAGGGTGATACGCAGTATTTT
cdr3_aa: CANRQPEGDTQYF

v_call: TRBV20-1
j_call: TRBJ1-5
clone_size: many
d_call: NA
cdr3_length: 19
cdr3_nt: TGCAGTGCTAGTCAGATTCGGGGTGGCAGTACCCAGAAGGGTCAGCCCCAGCATTTT
cdr3_aa: CSASQIRGGSTQKGQPQHF

v_call: TRBV9
j_call: TRBJ2-2
clone_size: NA
d_call: TRBD2
cdr3_length: 18
cdr3_nt: TGTGCCTGCAGCGGCCCAGGGGCTAGCGGGAGTTTGGACGGGGAGCTGTTTTTT
cdr3_aa: CACSGPGASGSLDGELFF

v_call: TRBV4-3
j_call: TRBJ2-2
clone_size: many
d_call: TRBD1
cdr3_length: 15
cdr3_nt: TGCGCCAGCAGCCAATTTTGGGACAGCACCGGGGAGCTGTTTTTT
cdr3_aa: CASSQFWDSTGELFF

v_call: TRBV20-1
j_call: TRBJ2-2
clone_size: medium-sized
d_call: TRBD1
cdr3_length: 14
cdr3_nt: TGCAGTGCTACCGGGACAGGGGGCACCGGGGAGCTGTTTTTT
cdr3_aa: CSATGTGGTGELFF

v_call: TRBV5-5
j_call: TRBJ2-4
clone_size: NA
d_call: NA
cdr3_length: 16
cdr3_nt: TGTGCCACCTCAGGGGAGAGCGGGTATGGCAAAAACATTCAGTACTTC
cdr3_aa: CATSGESGYGKNIQYF

v_call: TRBV9
j_call: TRBJ2-5
clone_size: NA
d_call: NA
cdr3_length: 13
cdr3_nt: TGTGCCAGCAGTTACTCGCCCCAGGAGACCCAGTACTTC
cdr3_aa: CASSYSPQETQYF

v_call: TRBV20-1
j_call: TRBJ2-3
clone_size: NA
d_call: TRBD2
cdr3_length: 16
cdr3_nt: TGCAGTGCTAGCGGGACTAGCGGGAGTTGGCACAGATACGCAGTATTT
cdr3_aa: CSASGTSGSWHRYAVF

v_call: TRBV24-1
j_call: TRBJ2-2
clone_size: NA
d_call: TRBD1
cdr3_length: 14
cdr3_nt: TGTGCCACCAGTGCGCCGGGACAGGCCGGGGAGCTGTTTTTT
cdr3_aa: CATSAPGQAGELFF

v_call: TRBV7-9
j_call: TRBJ1-5
clone_size: NA
d_call: NA
cdr3_length: 13
cdr3_nt: TGTGCAGTCGCCGCGGATAGCAATCAGCCCCAGCATTTT
cdr3_aa: CAVAADSNQPQHF

v_call: TRBV24-1
j_call: TRBJ2-6
clone_size: few
d_call: TRBD1
cdr3_length: 16
cdr3_nt: TGTGCCACCAGTGGGACAGGGGAGTCTGGGGCCAACGTCCTGACTTTC
cdr3_aa: CATSGTGESGANVLTF

v_call: TRBV2
j_call: TRBJ2-7
clone_size: once
d_call: TRBD2
cdr3_length: 15
cdr3_nt: TGTGCCAGCAGTGGGACTAGCGGGAGGGCCTACGAGCAGTACTTC
cdr3_aa: CASSGTSGRAYEQYF

v_call: TRBV9
j_call: TRBJ1-2
clone_size: many
d_call: NA
cdr3_length: 15
cdr3_nt: TGTGCCAGCAGCGTAGCAGCAGCCCCTAACTATGGCTACACCTTC
cdr3_aa: CASSVAAAPNYGYTF

v_call: TRBV18
j_call: TRBJ1-1
clone_size: many
d_call: NA
cdr3_length: 13
cdr3_nt: TGTGCCAGCTCGTCCGGTACGAACACTGAAGCTTTCTTT
cdr3_aa: CASSSGTNTEAFF

v_call: TRBV19
j_call: TRBJ1-2
clone_size: medium-sized
d_call: NA
cdr3_length: 12
cdr3_nt: TGTGCCAGTAGTATACAGAGGGATGGCTACACCTTC
cdr3_aa: CASSIQRDGYTF

v_call: TRBV2
j_call: TRBJ2-7
clone_size: many
d_call: TRBD2
cdr3_length: 14
cdr3_nt: TGTGCCAGCAGCGGGACTAGCAGCTCCTACGAGCAGTACTTC
cdr3_aa: CASSGTSSSYEQYF

v_call: TRBV7-9
j_call: TRBJ2-5
clone_size: NA
d_call: NA
cdr3_length: 13
cdr3_nt: TGTGCCAGCCACCAAGGCGGGACGGAGACCCAGTACTTC
cdr3_aa: CASHQGGTETQYF

v_call: TRBV11-3
j_call: TRBJ1-1
clone_size: many
d_call: NA
cdr3_length: 13
cdr3_nt: TGTGCCAGCAGCCAGCAGGGGAACACTGAAGCTTTCTTT
cdr3_aa: CASSQQGNTEAFF

v_call: TRBV7-9
j_call: TRBJ2-1
clone_size: NA
d_call: NA
cdr3_length: 15
cdr3_nt: TGTGCCAGCAGGCACCCGGGGTCCCGGAGGAATGAGCAGCTCTTC
cdr3_aa: CASRHPGSRRNEQLF

v_call: TRBV10-3
j_call: TRBJ1-1
clone_size: NA
d_call: NA
cdr3_length: 14
cdr3_nt: TGTGCCATCAGTGGAAGAGGGGTCGACACTGAAGCTTTCTTT
cdr3_aa: CAISGRGVDTEAFF

v_call: TRBV6-5
j_call: TRBJ1-4
clone_size: NA
d_call: NA
cdr3_length: 15
cdr3_nt: TGTGCCAGCAGTTACTTGTTCTCCGGCTCACGAAAACTGTTTTTT
cdr3_aa: CASSYLFSGSRKLFF

v_call: TRBV9
j_call: TRBJ1-2
clone_size: NA
d_call: NA
cdr3_length: 13
cdr3_nt: TGTGCCAGCAGCCAGGGCAGTTGGTATGGCTACACCTTC
cdr3_aa: CASSQGSWYGYTF

v_call: TRBV2
j_call: TRBJ1-6
clone_size: few
d_call: TRBD1
cdr3_length: 16
cdr3_nt: TGTGCCAGCAGTGCCTTGATGGGGACAGGGCTTTCACCCCTCCACTTT
cdr3_aa: CASSALMGTGLSPLHF

v_call: TRBV12-3/TRBV12-4
j_call: TRBJ2-2
clone_size: few
d_call: NA
cdr3_length: 12
cdr3_nt: TGTGCCAGCTCCCCAGGCTCCGGGGAGCTGTTTTTT
cdr3_aa: CASSPGSGELFF

v_call: TRBV4-3
j_call: TRBJ2-3
clone_size: NA
d_call: NA
cdr3_length: 14
cdr3_nt: TGCGCCAGCAGCCAAGACAGGGACACAGATACGCAGTATTTT
cdr3_aa: CASSQDRDTDTQYF

v_call: TRBV29-1
j_call: TRBJ2-7
clone_size: NA
d_call: NA
cdr3_length: 12
cdr3_nt: TGCAGCGTTGAATCAGCAGATTACGAGCAGTACTTC
cdr3_aa: CSVESADYEQYF

v_call: TRBV5-6
j_call: TRBJ2-7
clone_size: medium-sized
d_call: NA
cdr3_length: 13
cdr3_nt: TGTGCCAGCAGCTTTCAGAGATACTACGAGCAGTACTTC
cdr3_aa: CASSFQRYYEQYF

v_call: TRBV10-2
j_call: TRBJ1-1
clone_size: many
d_call: NA
cdr3_length: 13
cdr3_nt: TGCGCCAGCAGTGAGTCCGTTGGGACCGAAGCTTTCTTT
cdr3_aa: CASSESVGTEAFF

v_call: TRBV10-3
j_call: TRBJ2-7
clone_size: NA
d_call: NA
cdr3_length: 13
cdr3_nt: TGTGCCAGCAGTCCAGGGTCGATCCACGAGCAGTACTTC
cdr3_aa: CASSPGSIHEQYF

v_call: TRBV5-1
j_call: TRBJ1-3
clone_size: many
d_call: NA
cdr3_length: 14
cdr3_nt: TGCGCCAGCAGCTTCCTTGGTACTGGAAACACCATATATTTT
cdr3_aa: CASSFLGTGNTIYF

v_call: TRBV5-8
j_call: TRBJ1-1
clone_size: NA
d_call: TRBD1
cdr3_length: 15
cdr3_nt: TGTGCCAGCAGCAACCCGGGACAGGGGAACACTGAAGCTTTCTTT
cdr3_aa: CASSNPGQGNTEAFF

v_call: TRBV4-1
j_call: TRBJ2-5
clone_size: NA
d_call: NA
cdr3_length: 16
cdr3_nt: TGCGCCAGCAGCCAAGCGGCAGGGAACTTTGAGGAGACCCAGTACTTC
cdr3_aa: CASSQAAGNFEETQYF

v_call: TRBV7-9
j_call: TRBJ1-2
clone_size: NA
d_call: NA
cdr3_length: 13
cdr3_nt: TGTGCCAGCAGCTTAGATTGGTCAGGTGGCTACACCTTC
cdr3_aa: CASSLDWSGGYTF

v_call: TRBV25-1
j_call: TRBJ2-1
clone_size: NA
d_call: TRBD2
cdr3_length: 14
cdr3_nt: TGTGCCATCCCGGGACTAGCGGGAGTTAATGAGCAGTTCTTC
cdr3_aa: CAIPGLAGVNEQFF

v_call: TRBV9
j_call: TRBJ2-3
clone_size: many
d_call: NA
cdr3_length: 15
cdr3_nt: TGTGCCAGCAGCGTAGACGGCAGTAGAACAGATACGCAGTATTTT
cdr3_aa: CASSVDGSRTDTQYF

v_call: TRBV20-1
j_call: TRBJ2-2
clone_size: once
d_call: NA
cdr3_length: 10
cdr3_nt: TGCAGTGCCACGACTGGGGAGCTGTTTTTT
cdr3_aa: CSATTGELFF

v_call: TRBV6-6
j_call: TRBJ1-2
clone_size: many
d_call: TRBD1
cdr3_length: 14
cdr3_nt: TGTGCCACCAACCCAGAGGGGGCGCGGTATGGCTACACCTTC
cdr3_aa: CATNPEGARYGYTF

v_call: TRBV5-1
j_call: TRBJ2-3
clone_size: NA
d_call: NA
cdr3_length: 17
cdr3_nt: TGCGCCAGCAGCTTGGCCCTCCCAGGGGCGCTTACAGATACGCAGTATTTT
cdr3_aa: CASSLALPGALTDTQYF

v_call: TRBV28
j_call: TRBJ2-2
clone_size: NA
d_call: NA
cdr3_length: 13
cdr3_nt: TGTGCCAGCATCAAGGCTTTAACCGGGGAGCTGTTTTTT
cdr3_aa: CASIKALTGELFF

v_call: TRBV9
j_call: TRBJ1-4
clone_size: NA
d_call: NA
cdr3_length: 17
cdr3_nt: TGTGCCAGCAGCGTTTCCGTGGGGCTGGCGACTAATGAAAAACTGTTTTTT
cdr3_aa: CASSVSVGLATNEKLFF

v_call: TRBV7-2
j_call: TRBJ1-2
clone_size: NA
d_call: TRBD1
cdr3_length: 16
cdr3_nt: TGTGCCAGCAGCTTCAGGACAGGGGAGGCGTACGGTGGCTACACCTTC
cdr3_aa: CASSFRTGEAYGGYTF

v_call: TRBV7-3
j_call: TRBJ2-5
clone_size: NA
d_call: TRBD2
cdr3_length: 15
cdr3_nt: TGTGCCAGCAGCGCGACTAGCGGGAGTGTAGAGACCCGGTACTTC
cdr3_aa: CASSATSGSVETRYF

v_call: TRBV6-4
j_call: TRBJ2-5
clone_size: many
d_call: NA
cdr3_length: 17
cdr3_nt: TGTGCCAGCAGTGACTCGAAGGTTGGGTATCATAAAGAGACCCAGTACTTC
cdr3_aa: CASSDSKVGYHKETQYF

v_call: TRBV2
j_call: TRBJ1-5
clone_size: NA
d_call: TRBD1
cdr3_length: 15
cdr3_nt: TGTGCCAGCAGTCGGGTACAGGGGGCAAATCAGCCCCAGCATTTT
cdr3_aa: CASSRVQGANQPQHF